This entry is about one TCR beta chain. It has no known antigen specificity. A far bigger clonotype differs at one base, so this is likely a read error. Lesional scalp punch biopsies and peripheral blood were obtained from alopecia areata patients. Human scalp biopsies were immediately fixed in PAXgene tissue containers. The sample originates from a study of CD8+ T cells in alopecia areata (dated by TCRdb to 2016 to 2019). For the study in its entirety: The treated patients, all with moderate-to-severe alopecia areata, were enrolled in an open-label pilot trial of oral tofacitinib given at 5 to 10 mg twice daily. TCRbeta CDR3 regions were amplified by immunoSEQ multiplex PCR with 35 Vbeta forward and 13 Jbeta reverse primers. RNA was extracted with the PAXgene miRNA kit for fixed scalp, the miRNeasy kit for PBMCs, and the RNeasy kit for mouse skin. Scalp clonality was compared across normal scalp (n=4), patchy alopecia areata scalp (n=8), and alopecia totalis/universalis scalp (n=8). Human TCRbeta sequencing covered scalp tissue and sorted CD4+ and CD8+ peripheral blood T cells from patchy and totalis/universalis alopecia areata patients and healthy controls. Biopsies were taken from tofacitinib-treated patients at baseline and at 4 and 24 weeks of treatment, and a later scalp biopsy was taken in several of the tofacitinib-treated patients. Patients received tofacitinib for 6 to 18 months and were then followed off drug for 6 months to check for delayed response and recurrence. High-throughput TCRbeta sequencing was used to examine T cell clonal expansion in alopecia areata in both the C3H/HeJ mouse model and human patients. Study-wide conclusions, independent of this receptor: Shared TCR sequences between patients were less evident than in mice, which may be partly attributable to HLA diversity in the patient population. Compared with normal scalp, lesional scalp had higher clonality and more expanded CD8+ clones, particularly in alopecia totalis/universalis, a pattern that suggests antigenic drive. Unlike mouse skin, which is dominated by gammadelta T cells, normal human skin has resident alphabeta T cells that are also sequenced, and this complicates analysis of the scalp TCR repertoire.

The library was obtained by the immunoSEQ multiplex PCR assay. RNA was extracted from all samples and reverse transcribed into cDNA as template for TCR sequencing. SuperScript III was used to make first-strand cDNA, primed with a 2:1 mix of oligo-dT and random hexamers. Amplification bias was assessed with a synthetic immune receptor repertoire, and residual bias was removed computationally. The source study handled its data this way. Raw reads were preprocessed to remove errors, and CDR3 was defined according to IMGT conventions as the region from the conserved cysteine to phenylalanine. To get clonality, Shannon entropy was normalized by log2 of the number of productive unique TCRs and the result was subtracted from 1. Whether each scalp clone was CD4 or CD8 was inferred by checking scalp TCRbeta sequences against the CD4 and CD8 repertoires from sorted blood. The source is immuneACCESS, and TCRdb retained only in-frame sequences with V and J called. Part of the clones is not carried over; for the studies checked, unresolved V genes explain less than half of this, and the remainder is unexplained. D and trimming come from the DNA, and the V and J calls and clone size come from that table. This sample comprises over 15,000 clones, approximately 54% of them detected only once. The ten top clones hold 12% of the sample.

In the germline V gene, CDR1 corresponds to LGHNA and CDR2 to YNFKEQ. V ends up 1 base short and J 6 bases short, with an unmatched junction base count of 7. Inclusive of the bounding cysteine and phenylalanine, the CDR3 is 16 residues long. Only the CDR3 region is kept as DNA, spanning 48 bases read in frame from base 1. The chain couples TRBV4-2 to TRBJ2-1; TRBD2 aligns with 9 central bases. This sequence was found in a human donor with alopecia areata. The specimen sequenced was skin. The nucleotides read TGTGCCAGCAGCCAAGTCCTGAGCGGGAGGCCCAATGAGCAGTTCTTC. Its amino acids are CASSQVLSGRPNEQFF.